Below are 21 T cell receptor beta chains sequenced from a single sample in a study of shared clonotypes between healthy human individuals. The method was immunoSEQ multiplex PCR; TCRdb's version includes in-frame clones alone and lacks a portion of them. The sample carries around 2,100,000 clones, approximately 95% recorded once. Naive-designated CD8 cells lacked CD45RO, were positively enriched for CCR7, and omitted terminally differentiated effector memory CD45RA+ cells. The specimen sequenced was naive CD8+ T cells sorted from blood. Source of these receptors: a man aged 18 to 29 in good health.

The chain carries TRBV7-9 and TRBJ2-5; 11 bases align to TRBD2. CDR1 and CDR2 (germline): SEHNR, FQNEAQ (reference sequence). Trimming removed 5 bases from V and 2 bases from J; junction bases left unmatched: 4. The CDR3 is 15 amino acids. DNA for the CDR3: TGTGCCAGCAGCACGAGACTAGCGGGACAAGAGACCCAGTACTTC. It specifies CASSTRLAGQETQYF.

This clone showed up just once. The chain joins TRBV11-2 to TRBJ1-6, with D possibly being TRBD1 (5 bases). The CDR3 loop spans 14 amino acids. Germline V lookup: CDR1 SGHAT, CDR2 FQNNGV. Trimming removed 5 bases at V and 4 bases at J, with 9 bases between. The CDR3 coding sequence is TGTGCCAGCAGCCCGGGACGGTATAATTCACCCCTCCACTTT. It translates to CASSPGRYNSPLHF.

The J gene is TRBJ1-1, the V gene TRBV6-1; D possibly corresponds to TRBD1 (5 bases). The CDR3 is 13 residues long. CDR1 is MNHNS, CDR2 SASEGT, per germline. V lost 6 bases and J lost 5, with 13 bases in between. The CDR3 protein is CASSKGLGTEAFF. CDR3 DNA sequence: TGTGCCAGCAGCAAGGGACTCGGGACTGAAGCTTTCTTT.

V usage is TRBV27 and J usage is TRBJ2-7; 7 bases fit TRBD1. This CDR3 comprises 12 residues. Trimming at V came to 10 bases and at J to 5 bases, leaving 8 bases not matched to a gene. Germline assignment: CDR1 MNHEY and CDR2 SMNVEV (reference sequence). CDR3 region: CATRQGINEQYF. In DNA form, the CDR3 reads TGTGCCACACGACAGGGAATCAACGAGCAGTACTTC.

CDR3 region: CASSFSAGLTGELFF. CDR3 coding DNA: TGTGCCAGCAGTTTCTCGGCTGGCCTTACCGGGGAGCTGTTTTTT. This chain joins TRBV27 and TRBJ2-2; no clear D. The germline V gene has CDR1 MNHEY and CDR2 SMNVEV (reference sequence). The CDR3 is made up of 15 amino acids. Trimming removed 3 bases at V and 5 bases at J, with 13 bases between.

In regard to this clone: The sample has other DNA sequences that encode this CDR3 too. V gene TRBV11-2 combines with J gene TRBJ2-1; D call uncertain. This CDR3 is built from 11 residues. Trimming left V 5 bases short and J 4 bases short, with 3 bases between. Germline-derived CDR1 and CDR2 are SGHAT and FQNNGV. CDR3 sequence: CASSPYNEQFF. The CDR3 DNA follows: TGTGCCAGCAGCCCTTACAATGAGCAGTTCTTC.

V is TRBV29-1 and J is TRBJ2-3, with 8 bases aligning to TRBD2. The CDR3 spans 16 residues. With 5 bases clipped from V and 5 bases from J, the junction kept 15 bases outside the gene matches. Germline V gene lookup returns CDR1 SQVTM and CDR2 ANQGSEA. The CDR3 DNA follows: TGCAGCGTTAAAGGGGGTAGCGGGAAAGTAGGAGATACGCAGTATTTT. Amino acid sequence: CSVKGGSGKVGDTQYF.

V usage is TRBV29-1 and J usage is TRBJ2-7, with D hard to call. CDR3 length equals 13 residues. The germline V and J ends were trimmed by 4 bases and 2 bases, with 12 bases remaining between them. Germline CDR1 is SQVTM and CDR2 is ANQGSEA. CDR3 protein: CSVGIETPYEQYF. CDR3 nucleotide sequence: TGCAGCGTTGGAATAGAAACCCCCTACGAGCAGTACTTC.

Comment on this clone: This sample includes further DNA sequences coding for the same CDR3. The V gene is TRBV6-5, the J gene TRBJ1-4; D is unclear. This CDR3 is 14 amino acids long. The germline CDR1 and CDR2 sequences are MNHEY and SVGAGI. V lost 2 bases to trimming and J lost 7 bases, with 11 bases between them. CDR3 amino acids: CASSYGSGGEKLFF. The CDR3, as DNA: TGTGCCAGCAGTTACGGGAGTGGTGGTGAAAAACTGTTTTTT.

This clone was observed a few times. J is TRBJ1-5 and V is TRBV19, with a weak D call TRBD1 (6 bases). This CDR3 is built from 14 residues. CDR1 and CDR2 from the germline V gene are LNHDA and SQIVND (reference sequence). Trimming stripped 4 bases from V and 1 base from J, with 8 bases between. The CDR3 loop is CASSNRESNQPQHF. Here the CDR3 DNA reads TGTGCCAGTAGTAACAGGGAAAGCAATCAGCCCCAGCATTTT.

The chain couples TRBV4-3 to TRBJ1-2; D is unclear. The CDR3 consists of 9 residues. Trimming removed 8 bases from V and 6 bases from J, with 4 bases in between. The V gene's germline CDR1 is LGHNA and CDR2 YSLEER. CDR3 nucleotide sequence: TGCGCCAGCTCTGATGGCTACACCTTC. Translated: CASSDGYTF.

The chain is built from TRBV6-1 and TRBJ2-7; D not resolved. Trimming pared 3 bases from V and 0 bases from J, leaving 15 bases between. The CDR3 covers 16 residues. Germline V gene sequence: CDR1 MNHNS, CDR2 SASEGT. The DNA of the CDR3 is TGTGCCAGCAGTGATTATTATGCTGGGGACTCCTACGAGCAGTACTTC. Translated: CASSDYYAGDSYEQYF.

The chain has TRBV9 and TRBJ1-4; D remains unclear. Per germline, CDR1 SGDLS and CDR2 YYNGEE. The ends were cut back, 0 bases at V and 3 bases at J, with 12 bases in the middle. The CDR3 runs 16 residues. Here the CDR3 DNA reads TGTGCCAGCAGCGTAGAGCCAGTACCTGCTAATGAAAAACTGTTTTTT. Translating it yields CASSVEPVPANEKLFF.

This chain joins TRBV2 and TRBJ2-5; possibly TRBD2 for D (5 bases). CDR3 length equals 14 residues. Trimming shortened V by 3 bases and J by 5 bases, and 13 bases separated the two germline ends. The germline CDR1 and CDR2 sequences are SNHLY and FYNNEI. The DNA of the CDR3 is TGTGCCAGCAGTGACCGCGGGTCTGGGGAGACCCAGTACTTC. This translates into CASSDRGSGETQYF.

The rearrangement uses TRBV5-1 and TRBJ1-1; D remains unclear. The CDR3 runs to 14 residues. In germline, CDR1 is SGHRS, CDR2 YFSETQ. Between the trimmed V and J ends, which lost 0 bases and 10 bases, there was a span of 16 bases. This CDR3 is CASSLAAASGGAFF. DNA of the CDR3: TGCGCCAGCAGCTTGGCGGCAGCCTCCGGAGGAGCTTTCTTT.

CDR3 nucleotide sequence: TGTGCCAGCAGCTCTAGTGTCGTCCTCTGGACTGCCTACGAGCAGTACTTC. Residues: CASSSSVVLWTAYEQYF. This chain uses TRBV7-2 with TRBJ2-7; D may be TRBD2 (5 bases). Germline V gives CDR1 SGHTA, CDR2 FQGNSA. Trimming removed 4 bases from V and 2 bases from J, with 21 bases in between. There are 17 residues in the CDR3.

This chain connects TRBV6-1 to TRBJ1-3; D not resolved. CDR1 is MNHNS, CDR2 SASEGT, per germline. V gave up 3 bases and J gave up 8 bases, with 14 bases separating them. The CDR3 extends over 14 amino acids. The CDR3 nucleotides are TGTGCCAGCAGTGACGTCTCGGGGTTGGACACCATATATTTT. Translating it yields CASSDVSGLDTIYF.

The CDR3 sequence is CASSVGQGGGYEQYF. CDR3 bases: TGTGCCAGCAGCGTAGGGCAGGGAGGGGGCTACGAGCAGTACTTC. V usage is TRBV9 and J usage is TRBJ2-7; maybe TRBD2 (7 bases). V was trimmed by 0 bases and J by 3 bases, leaving 13 bases between them. CDR1 is SGDLS and CDR2 is YYNGEE in the germline V gene. CDR3 length: 15 residues.

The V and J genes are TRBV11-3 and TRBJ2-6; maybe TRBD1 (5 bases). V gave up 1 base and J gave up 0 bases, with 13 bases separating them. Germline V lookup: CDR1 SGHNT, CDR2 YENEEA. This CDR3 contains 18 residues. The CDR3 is CASSLGLIQGSGANVLTF. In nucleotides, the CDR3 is TGTGCCAGCAGCTTAGGGCTTATTCAGGGCTCTGGGGCCAACGTCCTGACTTTC.

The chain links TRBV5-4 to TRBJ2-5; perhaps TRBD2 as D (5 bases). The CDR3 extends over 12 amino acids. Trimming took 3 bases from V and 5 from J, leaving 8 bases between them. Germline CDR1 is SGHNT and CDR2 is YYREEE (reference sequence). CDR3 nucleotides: TGTGCCAGCAGCTGGGGAGATGAGACCCAGTACTTC. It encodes CASSWGDETQYF. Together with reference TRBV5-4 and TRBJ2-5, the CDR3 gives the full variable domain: ETGVTQSPTHLIKTRGQQVTLRCSSQSGHNTVSWYQQALGQGPQFIFQYYREEENGRGNFPPRFSGLQFPNYSSELNVNALELDDSALYLCASSWGDETQYFGPGTRLLVL.

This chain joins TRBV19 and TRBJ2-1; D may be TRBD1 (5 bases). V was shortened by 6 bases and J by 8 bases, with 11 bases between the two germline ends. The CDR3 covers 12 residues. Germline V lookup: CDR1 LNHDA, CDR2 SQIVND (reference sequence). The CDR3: CASRPGKDEQFF. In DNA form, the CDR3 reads TGTGCCAGTAGACCAGGGAAGGATGAGCAGTTCTTC.